This T cell receptor beta chain comes out of a study of blood T cells in healthy people across ages. The wider study: Researchers report that template switching captured about one barcoded beta molecule per two T cells.

Each donor gave around 9.6 milliliters of peripheral blood. Isolated per sample were at least 7 million PBMCs. This clonotype was recorded once. What it binds is unknown. This CDR3 spans 15 amino acids. Germline CDR1 DFQATT, CDR2 SNEGSKA (reference sequence). V dropped 4 bases and J dropped 1; count of bases not matched to a gene: 3. The study, taken as a whole, reports: Estimates drawn from one million T cells were deemed to understate diversity.

With a J-beta primer mix and a sample-barcoded 5' primer, a second PCR ran 7 to 11 cycles. In TCRdb, the 5' RACE reads were re-called with MiXCR into one record per CDR3 protein. The repertoire includes 800,000 or so distinct CDR3 sequences, less than 60% of them detected once, and around 18% sits in the top ten. V gene TRBV20-1 combines with J gene TRBJ2-3; TRBD2 matches 12 bases. The material sequenced was blood. This clonotype was sampled from a man older than 75 in good health. Written as DNA, the CDR3 is TGCAGTGCTAAACTAGCGGGGGGTCGCACAGATACGCAGTATTTT. This sequence encodes CSAKLAGGRTDTQYF.